This TCR beta chain was captured by sequencing in a study of naive and memory T cell subsets. An equimolar mix of two oligonucleotides served as the beta constant-region primer for TRBC1 and TRBC2. A single record per CDR3 protein comes from TCRdb applying MiXCR to the UMI-ligation and nested PCR reads. The data hold 140,000 to 150,000 distinct CDR3 sequences, with more than 15% observed a single time. This clonotype was counted ten times or more. Germline lookup yields CDR1 SGHTA and CDR2 FQGNSA. This CDR3 has 19 residues. Trimming left V 5 bases short and J 0 bases short, with 20 bases between. This TCR was recovered from a human donor in good health. Sequencing was performed on naive CD4+ T cells from blood. This chain connects TRBV7-2 to TRBJ2-6; possible D gene TRBD1, 6 bases. The CDR3 reads CASSKTHRAPGSGANVLTF. The CDR3 DNA is TGTGCCAGCAGCAAAACACACAGGGCTCCCGGCTCTGGGGCCAACGTCCTGACTTTC.